Below are 9 T cell receptor beta chains sequenced from a single sample in a study of CD8 T cells in ankylosing spondylitis. Points from the study as a whole: Roughly eight highly homologous variants made up a TCR beta motif that seemed to typify ankylosing spondylitis blood.

No antigen has been identified for these receptors. One entry per CDR3 protein, called by TCRdb with MiXCR from the 5' RACE reads. The data contain about 750,000 distinct CDR3 sequences, 15% to 20% of them singletons. Sequencing used blood, either unsorted or a sorted T cell fraction (not recorded which). These receptors came from a male donor with ankylosing spondylitis.

The chain carries TRBV19 and TRBJ1-5; no reliable D call. Germline lookup yields CDR1 LNHDA and CDR2 SQIVND (reference sequence). This CDR3 comprises 14 residues. V lost 8 bases, J lost 0 bases, and 11 bases lay in between. CDR3 sequence reads: CASAVANSNQPQHF. CDR3 nucleotides: TGTGCCAGTGCCGTGGCCAATAGCAATCAGCCCCAGCATTTT.

This clonotype has more than one count but fewer than ten. The V and J genes are TRBV12-3 or TRBV12-4 and TRBJ2-7; D possibly corresponds to TRBD1 (6 bases). V lost 5 bases and J lost 4, with 24 bases in between. The CDR3 has 17 residues. The CDR3 loop is CASSTRDILLSPYEQYF. The CDR3 DNA follows: TGTGCCAGCAGTACCCGGGACATTCTCCTTTCCCCGTACGAGCAGTACTTC.

This clonotype has more than one count but fewer than ten. V usage is TRBV6-5 and J usage is TRBJ1-1; D is uncertain. This CDR3 has 13 amino acids. The V gene lost 2 bases and the J gene lost 5 bases, with 9 bases spanning the gap. Germline V gene sequence: CDR1 MNHEY, CDR2 SVGAGI. The CDR3 DNA follows: TGTGCCAGCAGTTACCGGTCGCGGACTGAAGCTTTCTTT. It translates to CASSYRSRTEAFF.

This chain joins TRBV2 and TRBJ1-3; 10 bases align to TRBD1. V gave up 6 bases and J gave up 8 bases; unmatched junction bases: 4. The germline V gene has CDR1 SNHLY and CDR2 FYNNEI. This CDR3 is 13 amino acids long. The DNA of the CDR3 is TGTGCCAGCAGGGAGGACAGGGGGGACACCATATATTTT. Its protein product is CASREDRGDTIYF.

The table lists this clonotype with many counts. CDR3: CASSLRTDPSYEQYF. CDR3 in DNA: TGTGCCAGCAGCCTAAGGACGGACCCATCCTACGAGCAGTACTTC. The rearrangement uses TRBV7-9 and TRBJ2-7; D not certain. V was pared by 5 bases and J by 1 base, with 15 bases between. The CDR3 loop spans 15 amino acids. Germline CDR1 SEHNR, CDR2 FQNEAQ (reference sequence).

The J gene is TRBJ2-1, the V gene TRBV25-1, with D possibly matching TRBD1 (5 bases). V lost 5 bases, J lost 5 bases, and 13 bases lay in between. Looked up from germline, CDR1 is MGHDK and CDR2 is SYGVNS. This CDR3 spans 14 amino acids. CDR3 residues: CASSHSDRNNEQFF. The DNA of the CDR3 is TGTGCCAGCAGTCACTCAGACAGAAACAATGAGCAGTTCTTC.

In its sample, this clonotype was seen a few times. CDR3 in DNA: TGTGCCAGCAGCTCTAGACAGGGCTTAGAGAATCAGCCCCAGCATTTT. It encodes CASSSRQGLENQPQHF. The genes are TRBV12-3 or TRBV12-4 and TRBJ1-5; 7 bases agree with TRBD1. This CDR3 comprises 16 residues. Unmatched junction bases numbered 12, after V lost 6 bases and J lost 4 bases.

The genes are TRBV2 and TRBJ2-5, with 9 bases lining up with TRBD2. V was pared by 6 bases and J by 5 bases, with 13 bases of the junction left unmatched. The length of the CDR3 is 16 residues. Germline CDR1 SNHLY, CDR2 FYNNEI. In nucleotides, the CDR3 is TGTGCCAGCAGGACGGGGGCTAGCGGGGCCGGGGAGACCCAGTACTTC. Translation: CASRTGASGAGETQYF.

The CDR3 protein is CASSLSEPGQKYGYTF. DNA for the CDR3: TGTGCCAGCAGCTTATCAGAACCGGGACAGAAATATGGCTACACCTTC. The gene calls are TRBV5-5 and TRBJ1-2; 7 positions agree with TRBD1. The CDR3 is made up of 16 amino acids. The ends lost 2 bases at V and 5 bases at J; junction bases unmatched: 12. Germline lookup yields CDR1 SGHKS and CDR2 YYEKEE (reference sequence).